The 20 T cell receptor beta chains given below trace back to one sample, sequenced in a study of blood T cell repertoires in COVID-19 (dated by TCRdb to the early 2020s). Libraries were made using the immunoSEQ multiplex PCR assay. TCRdb mirrors the immuneACCESS table, restricted to in-frame sequences. Some clones are absent from its copies; in checked studies, under half trace to an unresolved V gene, and the reason for the others is unknown. Across this sample there are approximately 79,000 clones, with less than 90% seen only once. Roughly 13% of the sample is in the top ten clones. Source material: peripheral blood. The receptors shown here come from a man aged 45-65 years with COVID-19, enrolled during active disease.

This chain uses TRBV9 with TRBJ2-5; 12 bases are a match to TRBD2. The CDR3 extends over 16 amino acids. V lost 1 base and J lost 4; bases outside the gene matches: 5. Germline CDR1 reads SGDLS; CDR2 reads YYNGEE. The CDR3 DNA follows: TGTGCCAGCAGCGTACTAGCGGGAGGGATCTTAGAGACCCAGTACTTC. It yields the protein CASSVLAGGILETQYF.

The chain joins TRBV19 to TRBJ2-7, with TRBD2 matching over 9 bases. The germline V gene has CDR1 LNHDA and CDR2 SQIVND (reference sequence). The junction had 3 bases not matched to a gene; V was cut back by 6 bases and J by 3 bases. The CDR3 is made up of 13 amino acids. The CDR3 nucleotides are TGTGCCAGTAGATCTAGCGGGAACTACGAGCAGTACTTC. Translating it yields CASRSSGNYEQYF.

The V and J genes are TRBV6-1 and TRBJ2-1; TRBD2 is a possible D gene (6 bases). CDR1 and CDR2 (germline): MNHNS, SASEGT. The CDR3 loop spans 14 amino acids. The V end lost 1 base, the J end lost 2 bases, and 6 bases lay between the germline ends. The CDR3, as DNA: TGTGCCAGCAGTGAAGGGGGGGCCTACAATGAGCAGTTCTTC. Translation: CASSEGGAYNEQFF.

V usage is TRBV6-5 and J usage is TRBJ1-2, with TRBD1 as a possible D gene (5 bases). The CDR3 contains 14 residues. Trimming removed 4 bases from V and 4 bases from J, with 13 bases in between. Germline V gene data show CDR1 as MNHEY and CDR2 as SVGAGI. CDR3 nucleotides: TGTGCCAGCAGTTCGGCCCTAGGGGTCTATGGCTACACCTTC. Translation gives CASSSALGVYGYTF.

The V and J genes are TRBV7-6 and TRBJ2-1, with 7 bases matching TRBD2. Germline V gives CDR1 SGHVS, CDR2 FNYEAQ. The junction had 3 bases not matched to a gene; V was cut back by 4 bases and J by 9 bases. This CDR3 contains 12 residues. The CDR3 region is CASSSPGGEQFF. The CDR3 nucleotides read TGTGCCAGCAGCTCCCCGGGGGGTGAGCAGTTCTTC.

This chain joins TRBV2 and TRBJ1-6; TRBD1 might be the D (5 bases). Germline CDR1 is SNHLY and CDR2 is FYNNEI. CDR3 size: 14 residues. The V and J ends lost 8 bases and 5 bases respectively, with 13 bases between them. This CDR3 is CASDLDRNNSPLHF. The CDR3 nucleotides read TGTGCCAGCGATTTAGACAGAAATAATTCACCCCTCCACTTT.

V gene TRBV7-8 combines with J gene TRBJ1-1; D gene ambiguous. Germline V gives CDR1 SGHVS, CDR2 FQNEAQ. Trimming stripped 4 bases from V and 1 base from J, with 13 bases between. The CDR3 is 15 residues long. CDR3 amino acids: CASSSDGLSNTEAFF. CDR3 nucleotides: TGTGCCAGCAGCTCCGACGGACTCTCGAACACTGAAGCTTTCTTT.

The V call is TRBV7-9, the J call TRBJ2-3; 8 bases align to TRBD2. CDR1 and CDR2 from the germline V gene are SEHNR and FQNEAQ (reference sequence). Trimming at V came to 5 bases and at J to 1 base, leaving 8 bases not matched to a gene. The CDR3 covers 16 residues. This CDR3 reads CASSPLDGRGTDTQYF. The CDR3 DNA reads TGTGCCAGCAGCCCCCTGGACGGGAGGGGCACAGATACGCAGTATTTT.

This rearrangement joins TRBV27 to TRBJ2-3; perhaps TRBD2 as D (5 bases). Trimming removed 9 bases at V and 4 bases at J, with 17 bases between. The germline V gene has CDR1 MNHEY and CDR2 SMNVEV (reference sequence). The CDR3 is 14 amino acids. CDR3 sequence: CASGRGVGADTQYF. For the CDR3, the DNA is TGTGCCAGTGGCCGGGGTGTCGGGGCAGATACGCAGTATTTT.

The chain joins TRBV9 to TRBJ1-1, with no clear D. Germline V gives CDR1 SGDLS, CDR2 YYNGEE. CDR3 length equals 13 residues. The V gene lost 1 base and the J gene lost 1 base, with 5 bases spanning the gap. CDR3 in amino acids: CASSVLENTEAFF. CDR3 nucleotide sequence: TGTGCCAGCAGCGTATTAGAGAACACTGAAGCTTTCTTT.

The rearrangement links TRBV2 to TRBJ2-3; 8 nucleotides align to TRBD2. The CDR3 covers 17 residues. Losses at the gene ends were 1 base for V and 2 bases for J; bases not matched to a gene: 8. The germline V gene has CDR1 SNHLY and CDR2 FYNNEI. The CDR3 DNA sequence: TGTGCCAGCAGTGAAGGGCGGGGGACTAGTTACACAGATACGCAGTATTTT. It codes for CASSEGRGTSYTDTQYF.

The genes are TRBV27 and TRBJ2-1; D gene uncertain. There are 15 residues in the CDR3. The V and J ends lost 5 bases and 4 bases respectively, with 15 bases between them. Germline CDR1 is MNHEY and CDR2 is SMNVEV (reference sequence). This CDR3 is CASSPRPRRYNEQFF. The CDR3 nucleotides are TGTGCCAGCAGTCCAAGGCCTAGAAGGTACAATGAGCAGTTCTTC.

In DNA form, the CDR3 reads TGCGCCAGCAGCTTTGCTCGGACTAGCGGATGGGGTGACCAAGAGACCCAGTACTTC. Translated, it gives CASSFARTSGWGDQETQYF. The V gene is TRBV5-1, the J gene TRBJ2-5; 10 bases match TRBD2. The junction had 13 bases not matched to a gene; V was cut back by 2 bases and J by 0 bases. Germline CDR1 and CDR2: SGHRS and YFSETQ. This CDR3 spans 19 amino acids.

The count of this clone is one. The V and J genes are TRBV10-3 and TRBJ2-7, with TRBD1 matching over 9 bases. Germline V gene sequence: CDR1 ENHRY, CDR2 SYGVKD. CDR3 length: 13 amino acids. With V trimmed by 6 bases and J by 8 bases, 8 bases remained unmatched. The CDR3 spells CAIRPGQGEKQYF. The DNA of the CDR3 is TGTGCCATCAGGCCGGGACAGGGTGAGAAGCAGTACTTC.

The chain uses TRBV6-5 and TRBJ2-1; 13 nucleotides line up with TRBD2. Per the germline V gene, CDR1 is MNHEY and CDR2 is SVGAGI. Trimming took 2 bases from V and 7 from J; bases not matched to a gene: 5. This CDR3 spans 16 amino acids. CDR3 bases: TGTGCCAGCAGTTACGGACTAGCGGGAGCGGAGAATGAGCAGTTCTTC. This translates into CASSYGLAGAENEQFF.

This CDR3 is CASSPLPRTASNQPQHF. The CDR3 bases are TGTGCCAGCTCACCACTTCCTCGTACAGCTAGCAATCAGCCCCAGCATTTT. This chain connects TRBV18 to TRBJ1-5, with D unclear. Trimming shortened V by 1 base and J by 0 bases, and 13 bases separated the two germline ends. The CDR3 is made up of 17 amino acids. Germline lookup yields CDR1 KGHSH and CDR2 LQKENI.

This rearrangement joins TRBV28 to TRBJ2-7; unclear D gene. Germline V CDR1 and CDR2: MDHEN, SYDVKM. The CDR3 is 13 amino acids. Trimming shortened V by 5 bases and J by 2 bases, and 10 bases separated the two germline ends. As DNA, the CDR3 is TGTGCCAGCAGTGGGCAGCTAACCTACGAGCAGTACTTC. It translates to CASSGQLTYEQYF.

This chain uses TRBV7-2 with TRBJ2-7, with 9 bases lining up with TRBD2. Losses at the gene ends were 6 bases for V and 3 bases for J; bases not matched to a gene: 9. The CDR3 is 15 amino acids. The germline CDR1 and CDR2 sequences are SGHTA and FQGNSA. The CDR3 DNA follows: TGTGCCAGCAGATTCGGTAGCGGGAGACGCTACGAGCAGTACTTC. It specifies CASRFGSGRRYEQYF.

The V and J genes are TRBV19 and TRBJ1-1; D unresolved. V gave up 6 bases and J gave up 0 bases, with 11 bases separating them. Germline loops: CDR1 LNHDA, CDR2 SQIVND (reference sequence). The CDR3 length is 14 residues. The chain's CDR3 is CASSQIGMNTEAFF. The CDR3 DNA reads TGTGCCAGTAGCCAGATTGGCATGAACACTGAAGCTTTCTTT.

The CDR3 DNA sequence: TGTGCCAGCAGCTTAGGAGGCCCGACAGGGGCCTACGAGCAGTACTTC. Amino acid sequence: CASSLGGPTGAYEQYF. This sequence joins TRBV7-2 and TRBJ2-7; 8 nucleotides align to TRBD1. The trim removed 1 base at V and 2 bases at J, leaving 7 bases unmatched. The CDR3 loop spans 16 amino acids. From germline, CDR1 is SGHTA and CDR2 FQGNSA.